This T cell receptor beta chain was captured in a study of post-analysis software for immune sequencing data. Study-wide background: As for disease course, relapsing-remitting, secondary progressive and progressive-relapsing multiple sclerosis were all included.

To note about this clonotype: Its specificity is not known.

cDNA libraries of TCR beta carried unique molecular identifiers. TCRdb independently ran MiXCR on the PCR reads; one entry per CDR3 protein. The table includes more than 350,000 distinct CDR3 sequences, about 39% detected once. Findings and limits, study-wide: Controls had significantly higher normalized Chao1 diversity than multiple sclerosis patients. The five TRBV segments detected at higher frequency in patients than in controls included TRBV5-6, TRBV5-1 and TRBV20-1.

Germline V gives CDR1 LNHNV, CDR2 YYDKDF (reference sequence). V was cut by 0 bases and J by 9 bases, with 12 bases left in between. CDR3 size: 14 residues. Sequenced sample: blood. The chain couples TRBV15 to TRBJ2-1, with unresolved D. This clonotype was sampled from a girl aged 2-9 years with multiple sclerosis. The CDR3 nucleotides read TGTGCCACCAGCAGAGATTGGGCCTTAGGTGAGCAGTTCTTC. Translation: CATSRDWALGEQFF. Full variable domain (outside the CDR3, taken from reference TRBV15 and TRBJ2-1): DAMVIQNPRYQVTQFGKPVTLSCSQTLNHNVMYWYQQKSSQAPKLLFHYYDKDFNNEADTPDNFQSRRPNTSFCFLDIRSPGLGDTAMYLCATSRDWALGEQFFGPGTRLTVL.